This T cell receptor (beta chain) stems from a study of cytomegalovirus exposure and HLA in healthy donors. The overall study: The 100 to 150 validation repertoires and the 666 first-cohort repertoires shared a platform, a later analysis reported.

The study's findings and limits: It was confirmed in vitro that a few of the CMV-associated chains were specific for CMV antigens. Subsequent analysis revealed that first-cohort TCR clusters tended to co-occur in the 130 or so validation repertoires.

Some clones are missing from TCRdb's copy, which holds only in-frame ones; the method was immunoSEQ multiplex PCR. The sample consists of 55,000 to 70,000 clones, roughly 90% of them appearing once. The donors were in the 120-subject validation cohort, distinct from the approximately 670-subject first cohort. Concerning this clone: Its antigen is as yet unknown.

In germline, CDR1 is MDHEN, CDR2 SYDVKM. V lost 3 bases and J 0 bases, leaving 12 bases between the germline ends. CDR3 length: 16 residues. The V call is TRBV28, the J call TRBJ2-4, with a possible D match to TRBD2 (7 bases). This TCR was sampled from a woman aged 25 to 39 in good health and CMV-seronegative. Sequenced material: PBMCs. In DNA form, the CDR3 reads TGTGCCAGCAGTTTTCGGGGGGCGGTAGCCAAAAACATTCAGTACTTC. Translated, it gives CASSFRGAVAKNIQYF.